The 25 T cell receptor beta chains listed next were all sequenced from one sample in a study of Graves' ophthalmopathy and Graves' hyperthyroidism. TCR beta CDR3 amplification used RNA transcripts. First-round RT-PCR with HTBI primers preceded a second-round multiplex PCR. TCRdb analysed the multiplex PCR reads with MiXCR anew, one entry per CDR3 protein. The sample holds 500,000 to 800,000 distinct CDR3 sequences; roughly 41% are singletons and the top ten take 3.3%. Sequenced sample: peripheral blood. The source of these receptors is an adult man with Graves' ophthalmopathy.

This chain links TRBV5-1 with TRBJ1-2, with D perhaps matching TRBD1 (6 bases). The CDR3 spans 14 residues. CDR1 SGHRS and CDR2 YFSETQ come from the germline V gene. The V end lost 0 bases, the J end lost 6 bases, and 12 bases lay between the germline ends. This CDR3 is CASSLDQGNNGYTF. CDR3 DNA: TGCGCCAGCAGCTTGGATCAGGGGAACAATGGCTACACCTTC.

Ten or more counts support this clonotype. The J gene is TRBJ2-7, the V gene TRBV12-5; tentatively, D is TRBD1 (5 bases). The CDR3 runs 14 residues. The V end was cut by 1 base, the J end by 3 bases, with 10 bases between. CDR1 is LGHNT, CDR2 FRNRAP, per germline. The CDR3 nucleotides read TGTGCTAGTGGTTTGGGACCACAGGACTACGAGCAGTACTTC. It translates to CASGLGPQDYEQYF.

The V and J genes are TRBV10-3 and TRBJ2-7; D gene ambiguous. CDR3 size: 13 residues. CDR1 ENHRY and CDR2 SYGVKD come from the germline V gene. Trimming removed 10 bases at V and 2 bases at J, with 15 bases between. The CDR3 DNA reads as TGTGCCAGTACCCACCTGGGTACCTACGAGCAGTACTTC. Its translation: CASTHLGTYEQYF.

This clonotype was counted between two and nine times. The rearrangement joins TRBV20-1 to TRBJ1-6, with D perhaps matching TRBD1 (6 bases). The CDR3 sequence is 16 residues long. Germline V lookup: CDR1 DFQATT, CDR2 SNEGSKA (reference sequence). V was clipped by 1 base and J by 5 bases, with 15 bases between them. The CDR3 sequence is CSARVPGTLDNSPLHF. In DNA form, the CDR3 reads TGCAGTGCTAGAGTTCCCGGGACACTGGATAATTCACCCCTCCACTTT.

Ten or more counts support this clonotype. The V and J genes are TRBV7-8 and TRBJ2-7; no clear D gene. Germline CDR1 is SGHVS and CDR2 is FQNEAQ. The CDR3 has 14 amino acids. V was clipped by 3 bases and J by 1 base, with 10 bases between them. The CDR3 protein is CASSLAGGSYEQYF. The CDR3 DNA is TGTGCCAGCAGCTTGGCTGGCGGATCCTACGAGCAGTACTTC.

This clonotype has at least ten counts. The chain couples TRBV25-1 to TRBJ1-1, with D tentatively TRBD1 (5 bases). CDR3 length: 13 residues. Trimming pared 1 base from V and 4 bases from J, leaving 7 bases between. The germline gives CDR1 MGHDK, CDR2 SYGVNS. CDR3 protein: CASSELGGTEAFF. The CDR3 region has the DNA TGTGCCAGCAGTGAATTGGGGGGCACTGAAGCTTTCTTT.

The chain is built from TRBV25-1 and TRBJ1-2; D call uncertain. With 6 bases removed from V and 0 bases from J, the gap between germline ends came to 11 bases. Germline lookup yields CDR1 MGHDK and CDR2 SYGVNS. CDR3 length: 14 residues. CDR3 sequence (DNA): TGTGCCAGCAGAGATCCCGACACTAACTATGGCTACACCTTC. Translating it yields CASRDPDTNYGYTF.

A single count supports this clonotype. The CDR3 DNA reads as TGTGCCAGCAGCAGAGGACAGCCAAATGAAAAACTGTTTTTT. As protein: CASSRGQPNEKLFF. The gene calls are TRBV7-9 and TRBJ1-4, with D tentatively TRBD1 (6 bases). V shed 5 bases and J shed 5 bases, with 12 bases lying between them. Looked up from germline, CDR1 is SEHNR and CDR2 is FQNEAQ (reference sequence). This CDR3 spans 14 amino acids.

The V and J genes are TRBV12-3 or TRBV12-4 and TRBJ1-1, with D possibly being TRBD1 (6 bases). Trimming shortened V by 5 bases and J by 3 bases, and 16 bases separated the two germline ends. This CDR3 spans 15 amino acids. The CDR3 loop is CASSTKRGLDTEAFF. The CDR3 nucleotides read TGTGCCAGCAGTACCAAGCGGGGGCTCGACACTGAAGCTTTCTTT.

A remark on this clonotype: A read error is likely, as this CDR3 ends without the conserved phenylalanine or tryptophan. This chain joins TRBV12-3 or TRBV12-4 and TRBJ1-2, with D possibly being TRBD1 (6 bases). Trimming took off 6 bases at V and 5 bases at J, with 16 bases between the two ends. CDR3 length equals 14 residues. The CDR3 DNA is TGTGCCAGCAGGAAGGGGGGCGGGGTGTATGGCTACACCCTC. This encodes CASRKGGGVYGYTL.

The rearrangement uses TRBV5-1 and TRBJ2-2; TRBD2 matches at 9 bases. The CDR3 sequence is 19 residues long. Looked up from germline, CDR1 is SGHRS and CDR2 is YFSETQ. J lost 0 bases, V lost 3 bases, and 12 bases had no gene match. The CDR3 spells CASSSHWREGNANTGELFF. The CDR3 DNA is TGCGCCAGCAGCTCGCATTGGCGGGAGGGAAACGCGAACACCGGGGAGCTGTTTTTT.

This chain joins TRBV29-1 and TRBJ2-7; D is unclear. The CDR3 is made up of 14 amino acids. Germline V CDR1 and CDR2: SQVTM, ANQGSEA. V gave up 4 bases and J gave up 7 bases, with 20 bases separating them. The CDR3 DNA reads as TGCAGCGTTGGAGTTCCGGGCCCTCGTGGGGAGCAGTACTTC. Translation: CSVGVPGPRGEQYF.

This clonotype appeared many times. The V gene is TRBV16, the J gene TRBJ1-2, with D unresolved. This CDR3 comprises 13 residues. Germline V CDR1 and CDR2: KGHSY, FQNENV. V lost 0 bases and J 6 bases, leaving 8 bases between the germline ends. The CDR3 DNA sequence: TGTGCCAGCAGCCAATCTTCCAGGAATGGCTACACCTTC. This gives the protein CASSQSSRNGYTF.

The chain has TRBV6-5 and TRBJ1-6, with TRBD1 matching over 8 bases. Germline loops: CDR1 MNHEY, CDR2 SVGAGI. Unmatched junction bases numbered 6, after V lost 8 bases and J lost 9 bases. The CDR3 has 13 amino acids. CDR3 sequence reads: CASGFRGRSPLHF. The DNA for the CDR3 is TGTGCCAGCGGCTTCAGGGGGCGTTCACCCCTCCACTTT.

The V and J genes are TRBV20-1 and TRBJ1-6; TRBD1 matches at 7 bases. The V gene end was trimmed by 6 bases and the J gene end by 7 bases; junction bases not matched to a gene: 18. Germline V CDR1 and CDR2: DFQATT, SNEGSKA (reference sequence). CDR3 length: 17 residues. DNA of the CDR3: TGCAGTGCCGGATGGCGGGGTCGCGGGACAGAAAATTCACCCCTCCACTTT. This encodes CSAGWRGRGTENSPLHF.

The chain's CDR3 is CASRTGLSGANVLTF. CDR3 nucleotide sequence: TGTGCCAGCAGGACAGGGCTCTCTGGGGCCAACGTCCTGACTTTC. The chain links TRBV6-1 to TRBJ2-6; 7 bases are a match to TRBD1. The germline V gene has CDR1 MNHNS and CDR2 SASEGT. V dropped 6 bases and J dropped 0; count of bases not matched to a gene: 2. The CDR3 totals 15 residues.

The chain links TRBV10-3 to TRBJ1-2; the D gene is possibly TRBD1 (5 bases). Germline lookup yields CDR1 ENHRY and CDR2 SYGVKD. The V and J ends lost 4 bases and 4 bases respectively, with 13 bases between them. This CDR3 region has 14 residues. CDR3 bases: TGTGCCATCAGTGCCTGGGGCCGGGGCTATGGCTACACCTTC. It yields the protein CAISAWGRGYGYTF.

DNA for the CDR3: TGTGCCAGCAGCTACGGACTAGCGGGGGCGAGCACCGGGGAGCAGTACTTC. It is translated as CASSYGLAGASTGEQYF. V is TRBV7-9 and J is TRBJ2-7, with 13 bases matching TRBD2. Germline values: CDR1 SEHNR, CDR2 FQNEAQ (reference sequence). V lost 4 bases, J lost 7 bases, and 13 bases stayed unmatched. The CDR3 spans 17 residues.

This clonotype was seen more than once but under ten times. The rearrangement links TRBV7-8 to TRBJ1-4; D ambiguous. The germline V and J ends were trimmed by 5 bases and 0 bases, with 10 bases remaining between them. Looked up from germline, CDR1 is SGHVS and CDR2 is FQNEAQ. CDR3 size: 15 residues. CDR3 nucleotide sequence: TGTGCCAGCAGCCGTACCCCATCAACTAATGAAAAACTGTTTTTT. It yields the protein CASSRTPSTNEKLFF.

The sample holds many counts of this clonotype. The V gene is TRBV7-2, the J gene TRBJ1-3; TRBD1 is a possible D gene (5 bases). Trimming removed 5 bases at V and 8 bases at J, with 25 bases between. Germline CDR1 is SGHTA and CDR2 is FQGNSA. There are 17 residues in the CDR3. The CDR3 here is CASSHSGIFRDWDTIYF. CDR3 DNA: TGTGCCAGCAGCCACTCCGGCATTTTCAGGGATTGGGACACCATATATTTT.

This clonotype came up many times. The chain combines TRBV5-1 with TRBJ1-1, with 7 positions matching TRBD1. Germline assignment: CDR1 SGHRS and CDR2 YFSETQ. This CDR3 is built from 14 residues. With V trimmed by 5 bases and J by 4 bases, 8 bases remained unmatched. The CDR3 region has the DNA TGCGCCAGCAGATGGACAGGTGGGGGCACTGAAGCTTTCTTT. The encoded protein is CASRWTGGGTEAFF.

This clonotype came up many times. This chain uses TRBV7-3 with TRBJ1-2; D remains unclear. The V gene's germline CDR1 is SGHTA and CDR2 FQGTGA. V was shortened by 5 bases and J by 1 base, with 8 bases between the two germline ends. The CDR3 consists of 13 residues. The CDR3 DNA sequence: TGTGCCAGCAGCCCCGGATTTAACTATGGCTACACCTTC. It is translated as CASSPGFNYGYTF.

This clonotype was recorded at least ten times. This chain links TRBV6-5 with TRBJ2-7, with D possibly matching TRBD1 (5 bases). The germline V and J ends were trimmed by 0 bases and 2 bases, with 8 bases remaining between them. Germline V lookup: CDR1 MNHEY, CDR2 SVGAGI. This CDR3 has 14 residues. The CDR3 coding sequence is TGTGCCAGCAGTTACTCGGGGCAGACCTACGAGCAGTACTTC. Translation gives CASSYSGQTYEQYF.

This chain's CDR3 is CASSFLTYGYTF. The CDR3 nucleotides are TGTGCCAGCAGCTTTTTGACCTATGGCTACACCTTC. The chain recombines TRBV25-1 with TRBJ1-2; D remains unclear. CDR3 length equals 12 residues. Germline V gene lookup returns CDR1 MGHDK and CDR2 SYGVNS. Trimming removed 6 bases from V and 4 bases from J, with 9 bases in between.

Notes on this clonotype: This may be a read error, as it is one base from a much larger clone. CDR3 residues: CATGYGTSADEQYF. CDR3 DNA sequence: TGTGCCACCGGATACGGGACTAGCGCCGACGAGCAGTACTTC. The chain uses TRBV12-3 or TRBV12-4 and TRBJ2-7; TRBD2 agrees at 10 bases. V gave up 10 bases and J gave up 5 bases; unmatched junction bases: 11. There are 14 residues in the CDR3.